This TCR beta chain originates from a study of blood T cell repertoires in COVID-19 (TCRdb year 2020). Study-wide context: Collaborator samples came from the United States, Italy and Spain and covered acute and convalescent phases of COVID-19. Samples were obtained from the ongoing ImmuneRACE study (first 160 participants) and from about 1,300 subjects provided by 6 global collaborators. The repertoires were released in a freely available public database meant as a resource for research on the immune response to SARS-CoV-2. Where available, HLA class I and class II types were taken from metadata supplied by the sample provider and were not determined by assay-based typing. The sample metadata nearly always contained a de-identified subject ID, COVID-19 status, age in years and sex. Subjects who had been exposed to COVID-19, were actively infected with it, or had recovered from it provided the deeply sampled blood TCRbeta repertoires that made up the dataset. The prospective study material was composed of cDNA or gDNA derived from T cells, B-cell-depleted T cells, or PBMCs. On the study overall, not on this receptor specifically: The quantity of clinical and demographic metadata differed by source and by participant and was supplied without curation.

With respect to this clone: There is no known antigen for this receptor. The input lacks base qualities; no much larger clone sits a single base away.

CDR1 is given as MDHEN and CDR2 as SYDVKM, both from the germline V gene. Trimming at the junction amounts to 5 bases on V and 0 bases on J, and the germline ends lie 8 bases apart. The CDR3 sequence holds 14 residues, the cysteine and phenylalanine included. Just CDR3 DNA is preserved here, 42 bases in frame from base 1. TCRbeta CDR3 regions were amplified from genomic DNA by means of the immunoSEQ Assay, a bias-controlled multiplex PCR. From the authors' description of their analysis: The number of nucleated cells in each sample was estimated by amplification of reference gene primers within the assay. To quantify the absolute abundance of each unique TCRbeta CDR3 rearrangement, sequence reads were collapsed and filtered. Productive Simpson clonality was computed per sample as the square root of Simpson's diversity index over productive rearrangements. The table was pulled from immuneACCESS by TCRdb, which kept in-frame rearrangements only. Such tables lose some clones; where checked, under half of the loss comes from unresolved V genes, and the rest has no known cause. V and J calls and clone size are copied from that table; D and trimming were computed from the DNA. The sample has roughly 100,000 clones on record, 65% to 90% of them singletons. 4% to 5.5% of the sample belongs to the ten largest clones.

Whole blood was collected in K2EDTA tubes by collaborating institutions according to the institutions' own protocols. For TCRbeta analysis, collaborators shipped samples in one of three forms: frozen whole blood, isolated PBMCs, or DNA extracted from either of those sample types. Recombination joined TRBV28 with TRBJ1-3; the D gene identity is not certain. The source is a man in his sixties with acute or convalescent COVID-19. Sample: peripheral blood. The CDR3 protein: CASSTTYSGNTIYF. The sequence in DNA is TGTGCCAGCAGTACCACATACTCTGGAAACACCATATATTTT.